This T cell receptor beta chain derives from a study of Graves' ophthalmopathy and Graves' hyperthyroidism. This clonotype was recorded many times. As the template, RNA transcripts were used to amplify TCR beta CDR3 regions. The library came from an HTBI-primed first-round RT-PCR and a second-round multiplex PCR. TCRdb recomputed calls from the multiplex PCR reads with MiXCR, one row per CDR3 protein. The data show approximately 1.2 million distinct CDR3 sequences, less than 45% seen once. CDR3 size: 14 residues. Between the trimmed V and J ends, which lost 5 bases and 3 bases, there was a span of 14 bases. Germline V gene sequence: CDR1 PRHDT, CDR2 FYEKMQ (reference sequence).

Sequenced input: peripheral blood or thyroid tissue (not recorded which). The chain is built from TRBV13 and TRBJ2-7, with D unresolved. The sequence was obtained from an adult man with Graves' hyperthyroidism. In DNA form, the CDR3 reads TGTGCCAGCAGCAAAATGGTTACCTACTACGAGCAGTACTTC. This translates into CASSKMVTYYEQYF. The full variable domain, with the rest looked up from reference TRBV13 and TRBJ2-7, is AAGVIQSPRHLIKEKRETATLKCYPIPRHDTVYWYQQGPGQDPQFLISFYEKMQSDKGSIPDRFSAQQFSDYHSELNMSSLELGDSALYFCASSKMVTYYEQYFGPGTRLTVT.